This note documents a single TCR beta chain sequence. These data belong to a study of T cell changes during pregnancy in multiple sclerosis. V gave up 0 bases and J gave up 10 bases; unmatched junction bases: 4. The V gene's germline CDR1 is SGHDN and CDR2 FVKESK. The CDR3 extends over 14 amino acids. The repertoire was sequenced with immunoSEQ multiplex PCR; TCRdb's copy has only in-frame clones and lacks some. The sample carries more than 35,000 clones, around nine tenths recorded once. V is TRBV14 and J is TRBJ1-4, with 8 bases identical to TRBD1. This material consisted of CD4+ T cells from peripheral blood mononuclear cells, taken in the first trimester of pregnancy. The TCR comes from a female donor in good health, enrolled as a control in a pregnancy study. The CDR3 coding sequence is TGTGCCAGCAGCCAAGAGACAGGGGTTGGAAAACTGTTTTTT. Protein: CASSQETGVGKLFF.